This TCR beta chain originates from a study of T cell repertoires in cytomegalovirus infection. Across the whole study: It can be stated that public TCR beta signatures indicated CMV infection as well as a matching HLA type. Study conclusions and caveats: Of the TCR beta families, the public ones yielded a cumulative frequency that identified carriers of CMV plus the relevant HLA. In two of eight donors, the top clonotype was HLA-C-restricted CMV-specific.

Germline-derived CDR1 and CDR2 are SGHTA and FQGNSA. The CDR3 runs to 16 residues. V trimming: 3 bases; J trimming: 2 bases; junction bases outside the gene matches: 5. This clonotype came up many times. Its antigen is unidentified. TCRdb itself ran the reads through MiXCR, one entry per CDR3 protein. Of over 250,000 distinct CDR3 sequences in the sample, about 25% were seen once. The V gene is TRBV7-2, the J gene TRBJ2-2, with 8 bases aligning to TRBD2. Sequencing was done on a sample of PBMCs. The clonotype comes from a human donor in good health (CMV status not recorded). Some clones in this sample may be carry-over from other donors' samples. The CDR3: CASSFRTSPNTGELFF. The CDR3 DNA follows: TGTGCCAGCAGCTTCCGGACTAGCCCAAACACCGGGGAGCTGTTTTTT. Variable domain in full (rest from reference TRBV7-2 and TRBJ2-2): GAGVSQSPSNKVTEKGKDVELRCDPISGHTALYWYRQSLGQGLEFLIYFQGNSAPDKSGLPSDRFSAERTGGSVSTLTIQRTQQEDSAVYLCASSFRTSPNTGELFFGEGSRLTVL.